The 9 T cell receptor beta chains in this list originate from one sample, sequenced in a study of blood T cell repertoires in COVID-19. Some clones are missing from TCRdb's copy, which holds only in-frame ones; the method was immunoSEQ multiplex PCR. The table has around 290,000 clones, 90% seen once; the top ten hold 1.1%. Sequenced: PBMCs or T cells enriched from blood (not recorded which). Source of these receptors: a woman aged 25 to 45 who had recovered from COVID-19.

This rearrangement joins TRBV20-1 to TRBJ1-5, with 7 bases lining up with TRBD1. V shed 3 bases, J shed 4 bases, and the junction held 21 bases outside the gene matches. Germline values: CDR1 DFQATT, CDR2 SNEGSKA (reference sequence). This CDR3 has 19 amino acids. This CDR3 is CSASNDNRGLTWGNQPQHF. The DNA for the CDR3 is TGCAGTGCTAGTAATGACAACAGGGGATTAACGTGGGGGAATCAGCCCCAGCATTTT.

A single count supports this clone. J is TRBJ1-5 and V is TRBV27, with 9 bases lining up with TRBD1. Per germline, CDR1 MNHEY and CDR2 SMNVEV (reference sequence). Trimming cost V 7 bases and J 6 bases; bases outside gene matches: 7. This CDR3 has 14 residues. The CDR3 coding sequence is TGTGCCAGCACCCCTACAGGGGGCGGTCAGCCCCAGCATTTT. Encoded protein: CASTPTGGGQPQHF.

CDR3 coding DNA: TGTGCCACCAGCAGGGGTGAGAGGAGCACTGAAGCTTTCTTT. Translating it yields CATSRGERSTEAFF. This chain connects TRBV15 to TRBJ1-1; no clear D gene. Germline lookup yields CDR1 LNHNV and CDR2 YYDKDF (reference sequence). Trimming took 3 bases from V and 4 from J, leaving 12 bases between them. The CDR3 extends over 14 amino acids.

The rearrangement links TRBV6-4 to TRBJ2-3, with 9 bases fitting TRBD2. This CDR3 region has 16 residues. The V and J ends lost 2 bases and 4 bases, in that order; junction bases with no gene match: 7. Per germline, CDR1 MRHNA and CDR2 SNTAGT. The CDR3 loop is CASSDDSGRGPDTQYF. CDR3 bases: TGTGCCAGCAGTGACGATAGCGGGAGAGGGCCAGATACGCAGTATTTT.

The genes are TRBV7-9 and TRBJ2-6; D is ambiguous. The CDR3 sequence is 14 residues long. Trimming pared 10 bases from V and 1 base from J, leaving 11 bases between. The germline CDR1 and CDR2 sequences are SEHNR and FQNEAQ (reference sequence). The CDR3 is CATPSGSGANVLTF. The CDR3 coding sequence is TGTGCCACCCCCAGTGGTTCTGGGGCCAACGTCCTGACTTTC.

The chain is built from TRBV9 and TRBJ2-1; D is uncertain. The CDR3 is 15 amino acids. The germline V gene encodes CDR1 SGDLS and CDR2 YYNGEE. V dropped 3 bases and J dropped 2 bases, with 12 bases sitting between them. In nucleotides, the CDR3 is TGTGCCAGCAGCGCAAAGCACCCTACCTACAATGAGCAGTTCTTC. Protein: CASSAKHPTYNEQFF.

In DNA form, the CDR3 reads TGCAGCGTTGAAGATCGTGGGTCGGGAGGGGCCTACGAGCAGTACTTC. This gives the protein CSVEDRGSGGAYEQYF. The chain recombines TRBV29-1 with TRBJ2-7, with 8 bases matching TRBD2. The germline CDR1 and CDR2 sequences are SQVTM and ANQGSEA. Trimming removed 0 bases from V and 2 bases from J; junction bases left unmatched: 9. CDR3 length: 16 residues.

The rearrangement links TRBV19 to TRBJ2-1; the match to TRBD1 covers 7 bases. The CDR3 consists of 16 residues. Germline V CDR1 and CDR2: LNHDA, SQIVND (reference sequence). Trimming took 3 bases from V and 5 from J; bases not matched to a gene: 10. This chain's CDR3 is CASSIPRQGVNNEQFF. The CDR3 DNA follows: TGTGCCAGTAGTATCCCCCGGCAGGGGGTGAACAATGAGCAGTTCTTC.

J is TRBJ1-1 and V is TRBV6-5, with 7 bases identical to TRBD1. From germline, CDR1 is MNHEY and CDR2 SVGAGI. V shed 7 bases and J 4 bases; nucleotides not matched to a gene: 6. CDR3 length equals 13 residues. Here the CDR3 reads CASKAGGITEAFF. The CDR3 DNA reads TGTGCCAGCAAGGCAGGGGGGATCACTGAAGCTTTCTTT.